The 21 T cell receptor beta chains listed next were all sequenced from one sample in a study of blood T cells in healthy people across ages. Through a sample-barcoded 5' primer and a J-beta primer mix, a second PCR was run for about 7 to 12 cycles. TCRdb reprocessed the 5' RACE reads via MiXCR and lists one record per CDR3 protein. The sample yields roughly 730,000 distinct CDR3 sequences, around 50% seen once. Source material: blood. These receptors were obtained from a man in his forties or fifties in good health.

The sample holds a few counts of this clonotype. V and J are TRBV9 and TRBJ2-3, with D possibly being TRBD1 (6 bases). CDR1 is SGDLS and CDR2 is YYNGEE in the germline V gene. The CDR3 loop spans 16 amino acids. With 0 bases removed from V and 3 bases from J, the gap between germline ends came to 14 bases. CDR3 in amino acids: CASSVAQGITTDTQYF. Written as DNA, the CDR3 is TGTGCCAGCAGCGTAGCCCAGGGGATAACGACAGATACGCAGTATTTT.

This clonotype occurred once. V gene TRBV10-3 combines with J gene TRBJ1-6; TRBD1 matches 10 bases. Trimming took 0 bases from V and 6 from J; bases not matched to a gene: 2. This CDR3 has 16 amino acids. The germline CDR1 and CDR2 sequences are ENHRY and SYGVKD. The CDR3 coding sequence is TGTGCCATCAGTGAGTCAGGACAGGGGGTTAATTCACCCCTCCACTTT. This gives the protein CAISESGQGVNSPLHF.

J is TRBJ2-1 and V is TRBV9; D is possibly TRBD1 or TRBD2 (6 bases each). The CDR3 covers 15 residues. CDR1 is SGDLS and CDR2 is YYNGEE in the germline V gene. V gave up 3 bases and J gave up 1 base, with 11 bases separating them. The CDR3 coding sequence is TGTGCCAGCAGCGCCGAGGGGGGTTCCTACAATGAGCAGTTCTTC. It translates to CASSAEGGSYNEQFF.

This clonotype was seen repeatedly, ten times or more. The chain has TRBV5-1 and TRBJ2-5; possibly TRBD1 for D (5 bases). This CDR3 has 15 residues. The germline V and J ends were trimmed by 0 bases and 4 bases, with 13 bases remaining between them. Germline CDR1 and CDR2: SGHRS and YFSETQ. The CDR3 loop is CASSLEGHGVETQYF. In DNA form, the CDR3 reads TGCGCCAGCAGCTTGGAAGGACATGGTGTAGAGACCCAGTACTTC.

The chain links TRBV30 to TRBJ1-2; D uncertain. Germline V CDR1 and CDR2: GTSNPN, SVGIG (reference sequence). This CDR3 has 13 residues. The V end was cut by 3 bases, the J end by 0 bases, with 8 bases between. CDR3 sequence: CAWSPGANYGYTF. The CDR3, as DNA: TGTGCCTGGAGCCCGGGCGCTAACTATGGCTACACCTTC.

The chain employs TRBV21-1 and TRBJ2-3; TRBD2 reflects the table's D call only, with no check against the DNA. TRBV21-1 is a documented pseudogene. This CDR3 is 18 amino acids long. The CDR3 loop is CASSHGRPPEGRTDTQYF. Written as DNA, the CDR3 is TGTGCCAGCAGCCACGGGAGGCCCCCCGAAGGAAGGACAGATACGCAGTATTTT.

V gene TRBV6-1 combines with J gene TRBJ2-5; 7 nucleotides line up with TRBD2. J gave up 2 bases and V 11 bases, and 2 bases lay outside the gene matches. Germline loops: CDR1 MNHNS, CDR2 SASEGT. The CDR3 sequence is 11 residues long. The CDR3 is CAWGGQETQYF. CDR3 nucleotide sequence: TGTGCCTGGGGGGGGCAAGAGACCCAGTACTTC.

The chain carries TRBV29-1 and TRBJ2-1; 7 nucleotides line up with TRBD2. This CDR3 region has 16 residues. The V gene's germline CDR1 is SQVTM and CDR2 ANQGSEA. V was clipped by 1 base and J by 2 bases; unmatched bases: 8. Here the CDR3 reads CSVEGYAGAAYNEQFF. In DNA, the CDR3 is TGCAGCGTTGAAGGATATGCGGGAGCGGCCTACAATGAGCAGTTCTTC.

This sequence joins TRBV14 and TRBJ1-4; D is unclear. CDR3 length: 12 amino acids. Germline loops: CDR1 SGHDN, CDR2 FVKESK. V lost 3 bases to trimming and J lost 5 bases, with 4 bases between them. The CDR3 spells CASSQANEKLFF. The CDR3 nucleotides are TGTGCCAGCAGCCAGGCCAATGAAAAACTGTTTTTT.

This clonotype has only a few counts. The CDR3 nucleotides are TGTGCCAGCAAACGGGACAACCCCGGGGACGAGCAGTACTTC. Its protein is CASKRDNPGDEQYF. V usage is TRBV28 and J usage is TRBJ2-7, with D possibly being TRBD1 (6 bases). The CDR3 sequence is 14 residues long. V gave up 7 bases and J gave up 5 bases, with 18 bases separating them. CDR1 is MDHEN and CDR2 is SYDVKM in the germline V gene.

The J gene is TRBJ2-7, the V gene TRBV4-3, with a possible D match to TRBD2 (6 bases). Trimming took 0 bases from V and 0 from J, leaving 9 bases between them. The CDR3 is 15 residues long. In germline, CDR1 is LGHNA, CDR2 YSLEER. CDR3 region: CASSQEAGSSYEQYF. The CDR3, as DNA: TGCGCCAGCAGCCAAGAGGCCGGGAGCTCCTACGAGCAGTACTTC.

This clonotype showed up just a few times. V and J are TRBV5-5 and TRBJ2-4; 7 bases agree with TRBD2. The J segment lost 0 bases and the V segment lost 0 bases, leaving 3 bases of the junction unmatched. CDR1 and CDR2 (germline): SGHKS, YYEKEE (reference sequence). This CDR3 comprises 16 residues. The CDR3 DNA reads TGTGCCAGCAGCTTGGTGGGGAGGGAAGCCAAAAACATTCAGTACTTC. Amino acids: CASSLVGREAKNIQYF.

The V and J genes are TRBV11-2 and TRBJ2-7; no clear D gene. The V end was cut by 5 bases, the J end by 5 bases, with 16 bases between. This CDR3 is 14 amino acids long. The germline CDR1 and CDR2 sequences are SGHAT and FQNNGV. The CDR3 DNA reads TGTGCCAGCAGCCCGCCCCCCGGGCATAACGAGCAGTACTTC. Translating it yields CASSPPPGHNEQYF.

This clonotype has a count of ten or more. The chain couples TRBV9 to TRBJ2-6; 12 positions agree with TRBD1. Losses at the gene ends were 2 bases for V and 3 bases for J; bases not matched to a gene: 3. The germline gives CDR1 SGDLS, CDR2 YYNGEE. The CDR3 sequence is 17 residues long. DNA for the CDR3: TGTGCCAGCAGCGTCCGGGACAGGGGGCTTGGGGCCAACGTCCTGACTTTC. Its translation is CASSVRDRGLGANVLTF. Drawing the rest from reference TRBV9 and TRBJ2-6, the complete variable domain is DSGVTQTPKHLITATGQRVTLRCSPRSGDLSVYWYQQSLDQGLQFLIQYYNGEERAKGNILERFSAQQFPDLHSELNLSSLELGDSALYFCASSVRDRGLGANVLTFGAGSRLTVL.

CDR3 nucleotide sequence: TGTGCCAGCAGCCCCGGACTAGCGGAAAGCCCTTTCTCCTACAATGAGCAGTTCTTC. Translation: CASSPGLAESPFSYNEQFF. V usage is TRBV13 and J usage is TRBJ2-1; 10 bases match TRBD2. With V trimmed by 5 bases and J by 0 bases, 13 bases remained unmatched. Looked up from germline, CDR1 is PRHDT and CDR2 is FYEKMQ (reference sequence). The CDR3 has 19 residues.

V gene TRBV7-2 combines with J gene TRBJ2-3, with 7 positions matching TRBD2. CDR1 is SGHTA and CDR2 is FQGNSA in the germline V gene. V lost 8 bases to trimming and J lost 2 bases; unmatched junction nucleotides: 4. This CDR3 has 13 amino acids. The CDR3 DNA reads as TGTGCCAGCGCGCGGGGGTACACAGATACGCAGTATTTT. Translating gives CASARGYTDTQYF.

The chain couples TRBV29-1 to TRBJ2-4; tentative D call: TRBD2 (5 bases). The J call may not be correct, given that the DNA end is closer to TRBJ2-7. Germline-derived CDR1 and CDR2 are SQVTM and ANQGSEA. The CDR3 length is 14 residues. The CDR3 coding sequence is TGCAGCGTGTCAGAGTGGGGAGAGCGTCGCGAGCAGTACTTC. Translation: CSVSEWGERREQYF.

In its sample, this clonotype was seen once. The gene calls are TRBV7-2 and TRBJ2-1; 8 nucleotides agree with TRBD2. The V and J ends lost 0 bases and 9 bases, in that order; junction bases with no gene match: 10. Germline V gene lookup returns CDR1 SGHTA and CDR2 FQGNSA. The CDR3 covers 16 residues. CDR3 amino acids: CASSLAIAGGPREQFF. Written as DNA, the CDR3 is TGTGCCAGCAGCTTAGCGATCGCGGGGGGACCTCGTGAGCAGTTCTTC.

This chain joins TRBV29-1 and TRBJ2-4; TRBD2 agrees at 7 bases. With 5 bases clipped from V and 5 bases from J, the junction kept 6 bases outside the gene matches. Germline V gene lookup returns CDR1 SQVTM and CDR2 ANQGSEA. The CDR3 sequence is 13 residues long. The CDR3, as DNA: TGCAGCGTTCGGGAGAGCGGGGAAAACATTCAGTACTTC. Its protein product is CSVRESGENIQYF.

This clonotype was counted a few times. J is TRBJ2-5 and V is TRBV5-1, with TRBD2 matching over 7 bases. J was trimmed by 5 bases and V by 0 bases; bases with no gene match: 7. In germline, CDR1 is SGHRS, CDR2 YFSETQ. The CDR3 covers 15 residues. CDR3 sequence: CASSLAGQGGETQYF. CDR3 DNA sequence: TGCGCCAGCAGCTTGGCCGGGCAGGGAGGGGAGACCCAGTACTTC.

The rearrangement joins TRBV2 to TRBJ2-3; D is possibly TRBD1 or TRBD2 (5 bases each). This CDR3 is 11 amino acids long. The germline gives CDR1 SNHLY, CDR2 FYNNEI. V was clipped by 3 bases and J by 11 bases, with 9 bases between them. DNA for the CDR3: TGTGCCAGCAGTGAGTGGGACCAGCAGTATTTT. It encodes CASSEWDQQYF.